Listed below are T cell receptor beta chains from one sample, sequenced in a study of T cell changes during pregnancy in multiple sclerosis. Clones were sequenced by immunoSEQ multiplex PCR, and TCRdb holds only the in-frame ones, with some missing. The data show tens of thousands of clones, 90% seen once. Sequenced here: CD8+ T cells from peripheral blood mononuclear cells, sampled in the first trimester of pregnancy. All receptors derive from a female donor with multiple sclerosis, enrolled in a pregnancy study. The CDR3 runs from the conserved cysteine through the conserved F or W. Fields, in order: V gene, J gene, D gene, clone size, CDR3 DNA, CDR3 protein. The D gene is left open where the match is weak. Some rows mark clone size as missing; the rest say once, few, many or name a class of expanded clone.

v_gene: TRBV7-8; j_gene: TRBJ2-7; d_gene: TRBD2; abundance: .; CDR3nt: TGTGCCAGCAGCTTCTCTAGCGGGTACGAGCAGTACTTC; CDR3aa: CASSFSSGYEQYF
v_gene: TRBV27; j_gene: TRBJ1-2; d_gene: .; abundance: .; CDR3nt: TGTGCCAGCAGTTTCGGGGTCGGTTATGGCTACACCTTC; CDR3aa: CASSFGVGYGYTF
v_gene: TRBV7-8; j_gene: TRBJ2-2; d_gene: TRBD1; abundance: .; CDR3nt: TGTGCCAGCAGCCCAGGGACAGCGAACACCGGGGAGCTGTTTTTT; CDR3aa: CASSPGTANTGELFF
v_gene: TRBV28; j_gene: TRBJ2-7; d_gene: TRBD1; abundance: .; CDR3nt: TGTGCCAGCAGTGGCCTGGGACAGGGGACCTACGAGCAGTACTTC; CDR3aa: CASSGLGQGTYEQYF
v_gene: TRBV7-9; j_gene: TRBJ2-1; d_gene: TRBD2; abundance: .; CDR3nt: TGTGCCAGCAGCTTAGGCAGCGGGAGTAATGAGCAGTTCTTC; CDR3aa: CASSLGSGSNEQFF
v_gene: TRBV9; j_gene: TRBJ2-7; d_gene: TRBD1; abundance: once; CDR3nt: TGTGCCAGCAGCGGTGGGACAGCCTCCTACGAGCAGTACTTC; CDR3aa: CASSGGTASYEQYF
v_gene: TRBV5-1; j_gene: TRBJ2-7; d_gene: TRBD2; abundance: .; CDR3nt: TGCGCCAGCAGCTTGGATAGCGGGACTGGCAACGAGCAGTACTTC; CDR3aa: CASSLDSGTGNEQYF
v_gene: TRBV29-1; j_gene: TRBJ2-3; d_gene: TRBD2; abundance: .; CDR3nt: TGCAGCGCCCCCGGACTAGCGGGGCCTAACACAGATACGCAGTATTTT; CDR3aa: CSAPGLAGPNTDTQYF
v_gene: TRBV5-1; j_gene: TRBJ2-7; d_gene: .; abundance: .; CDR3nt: TGCGCCAGCAGCTTTATTTTGGCCGGGGGGACAACATACGAGCAGTACTTC; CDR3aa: CASSFILAGGTTYEQYF
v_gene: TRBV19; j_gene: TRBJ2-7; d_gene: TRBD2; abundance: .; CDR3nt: TGTGCCAGTAGTCCGCCAGCGGGAGGAGGCGCCTACGAGCAGTACTTC; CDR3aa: CASSPPAGGGAYEQYF
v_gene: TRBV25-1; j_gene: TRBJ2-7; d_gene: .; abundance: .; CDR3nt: TGTGCCAGCAGTGAATCAACAGGATACGAGCAGTACTTC; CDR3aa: CASSESTGYEQYF
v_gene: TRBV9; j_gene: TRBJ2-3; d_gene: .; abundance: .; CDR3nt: TGTGCCAGCAGCGTAGAGTGGGCCGATACGCAGTATTTT; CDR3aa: CASSVEWADTQYF
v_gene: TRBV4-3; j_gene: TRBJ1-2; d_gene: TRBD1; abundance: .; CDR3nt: TGCGCCAGCAGCCCCGGGACAGGGGATCGCTACACCTTC; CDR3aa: CASSPGTGDRYTF
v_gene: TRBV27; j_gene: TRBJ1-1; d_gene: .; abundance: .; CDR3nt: TGTGCCAGCAGTGTCGGTTCTCGAGCGGGCACTGAAGCTTTCTTT; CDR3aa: CASSVGSRAGTEAFF
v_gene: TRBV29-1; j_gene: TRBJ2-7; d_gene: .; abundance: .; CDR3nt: TGCAGCGTTGAATTATTCTCCGGCGGTTCCTACGAGCAGTACTTC; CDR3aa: CSVELFSGGSYEQYF